The 13 T cell receptor beta chains in this list originate from one sample, sequenced in a study of cytomegalovirus exposure and HLA in healthy donors. Sequenced by immunoSEQ multiplex PCR; TCRdb stores in-frame clones only, minus some. This table has over 150,000 clones, roughly 89% appearing once. Material for sequencing was PBMCs. The receptors were sampled from a young man in good health and CMV-seropositive.

This clone was counted once. The chain uses TRBV7-6 and TRBJ2-3; D is perhaps TRBD2 (5 bases). CDR1 is SGHVS, CDR2 FNYEAQ, per germline. The ends were cut back, 2 bases at V and 6 bases at J, with 12 bases in the middle. This CDR3 contains 14 residues. The CDR3 is CASSLTGPGDTQYF. CDR3 nucleotide sequence: TGTGCCAGCAGCTTAACTGGGCCGGGGGATACGCAGTATTTT.

V gene TRBV5-1 combines with J gene TRBJ2-5, with 7 bases fitting TRBD2. With 0 bases clipped from V and 5 bases from J, the junction kept 7 bases outside the gene matches. The germline gives CDR1 SGHRS, CDR2 YFSETQ. This CDR3 region has 15 residues. Here the CDR3 DNA reads TGCGCCAGCAGCTTGGGGCGGGAGTGGCACGAGACCCAGTACTTC. It yields the protein CASSLGREWHETQYF.

This clone came up once. The V call is TRBV5-8, the J call TRBJ2-7, with D unresolved. The V gene lost 3 bases and the J gene lost 4 bases, with 11 bases spanning the gap. Germline V gene lookup returns CDR1 SGHTS and CDR2 YDEGEE. The CDR3 extends over 13 amino acids. The CDR3 DNA reads TGTGCCAGCAGCTCAACAGTAGGATACGAGCAGTACTTC. This gives the protein CASSSTVGYEQYF.

This chain uses TRBV27 with TRBJ2-1; D might be TRBD2 (6 bases). CDR3 length: 16 amino acids. Germline V CDR1 and CDR2: MNHEY, SMNVEV (reference sequence). Trimming removed 7 bases at V and 4 bases at J, with 20 bases between. CDR3 in DNA: TGTGCCAGCACCCCGCGCAGCGGGCGGGAATACAATGAGCAGTTCTTC. Amino acids: CASTPRSGREYNEQFF.

The CDR3 sequence is CASGVGQGAANTEAFF. CDR3 bases: TGCGCCAGCGGGGTCGGACAGGGGGCTGCGAACACTGAAGCTTTCTTT. V is TRBV5-1 and J is TRBJ1-1, with TRBD1 matching over 11 bases. The V gene end was trimmed by 7 bases and the J gene end by 1 base; junction bases not matched to a gene: 9. CDR3 length equals 16 residues. The germline V gene has CDR1 SGHRS and CDR2 YFSETQ. The full variable domain, rest sourced from reference TRBV5-1 and TRBJ1-1, is KAGVTQTPRYLIKTRGQQVTLSCSPISGHRSVSWYQQTPGQGLQFLFEYFSETQRNKGNFPGRFSGRQFSNSRSEMNVSTLELGDSALYLCASGVGQGAANTEAFFGQGTRLTVV.

The chain uses TRBV5-1 and TRBJ1-2, with D possibly matching TRBD1 (6 bases). This CDR3 contains 14 residues. Trimming took 2 bases from V and 2 from J, leaving 10 bases between them. The germline V gene encodes CDR1 SGHRS and CDR2 YFSETQ. In DNA, the CDR3 is TGCGCCAGCAGCTTACCCCAGGGGAACTATGGCTACACCTTC. Protein: CASSLPQGNYGYTF.

The CDR3 coding sequence is TGCGCCAGCAGCTTGGCGGGTTATTATGGCTACACCTTC. Its translation: CASSLAGYYGYTF. V and J are TRBV5-1 and TRBJ1-2; D call uncertain. V gave up 0 bases and J gave up 5 bases, with 8 bases separating them. Germline CDR1 is SGHRS and CDR2 is YFSETQ. The CDR3 covers 13 residues.

The rearrangement uses TRBV7-9 and TRBJ2-4, with 8 bases identical to TRBD2. CDR3 length: 16 residues. Germline loops: CDR1 SEHNR, CDR2 FQNEAQ (reference sequence). J gave up 16 bases and V 5 bases, and 22 bases lay outside the gene matches. The CDR3 DNA is TGTGCCAGCAGCAAACCCGGGACTAGTGGTGTTGCTAGGATATACTTC. Its translation: CASSKPGTSGVARIYF.

The chain recombines TRBV9 with TRBJ2-7, with D perhaps matching TRBD2 (5 bases). V was clipped by 0 bases and J by 2 bases, with 9 bases between them. The germline gives CDR1 SGDLS, CDR2 YYNGEE. The CDR3 is 14 amino acids. CDR3 nucleotides: TGTGCCAGCAGCGTAGCGGGAATCCCCTACGAGCAGTACTTC. Protein sequence: CASSVAGIPYEQYF. The full variable domain, with the rest looked up from reference TRBV9 and TRBJ2-7, is DSGVTQTPKHLITATGQRVTLRCSPRSGDLSVYWYQQSLDQGLQFLIQYYNGEERAKGNILERFSAQQFPDLHSELNLSSLELGDSALYFCASSVAGIPYEQYFGPGTRLTVT.

V usage is TRBV7-8 and J usage is TRBJ2-5; 7 nucleotides match TRBD1. Germline V gene data show CDR1 as SGHVS and CDR2 as FQNEAQ. The V gene end was trimmed by 4 bases and the J gene end by 1 base; junction bases not matched to a gene: 9. The CDR3 is made up of 16 amino acids. CDR3: CASSYHRGLIQETQYF. Here the CDR3 DNA reads TGTGCCAGCAGCTATCACAGGGGCTTAATCCAAGAGACCCAGTACTTC. Looking up the rest from reference TRBV7-8 and TRBJ2-5 gives the full variable domain: GAGVSQSPRYKVAKRGQDVALRCDPISGHVSLFWYQQALGQGPEFLTYFQNEAQLDKSGLPSDRFFAERPEGSVSTLKIQRTQQEDSAVYLCASSYHRGLIQETQYFGPGTRLLVL.

This sequence joins TRBV28 and TRBJ2-1, with D possibly being TRBD1 (5 bases). The CDR3 is 14 residues long. Trimming cost V 1 base and J 11 bases, with 15 bases left between them. CDR1 and CDR2 (germline): MDHEN, SYDVKM. Written as DNA, the CDR3 is TGTGCCAGCAGTTTATTAGGGGTGGCTCCCCAGCAGTTCTTC. Translation: CASSLLGVAPQQFF. The complete variable domain, with remaining parts taken from reference TRBV28 and TRBJ2-1, reads DVKVTQSSRYLVKRTGEKVFLECVQDMDHENMFWYRQDPGLGLRLIYFSYDVKMKEKGDIPEGYSVSREKKERFSLILESASTNQTSMYLCASSLLGVAPQQFFGPGTRLTVL.

The J gene is TRBJ1-5, the V gene TRBV27; D not certain. The CDR3 is 18 amino acids. Germline CDR1 MNHEY, CDR2 SMNVEV (reference sequence). Trimming left V 3 bases short and J 0 bases short, with 18 bases between. In DNA, the CDR3 is TGTGCCAGCAGTTTGGAGGCTCCTCGGTTATATAGCAATCAGCCCCAGCATTTT. Its translation: CASSLEAPRLYSNQPQHF.

The chain recombines TRBV19 with TRBJ1-2; 7 bases agree with TRBD1. CDR1 and CDR2 (germline): LNHDA, SQIVND (reference sequence). This CDR3 contains 15 residues. V was pared by 6 bases and J by 4 bases, with 11 bases of the junction left unmatched. The CDR3 protein is CASRDWRGPSYGYTF. The CDR3 coding sequence is TGTGCCAGTAGAGATTGGAGGGGGCCCAGCTATGGCTACACCTTC.